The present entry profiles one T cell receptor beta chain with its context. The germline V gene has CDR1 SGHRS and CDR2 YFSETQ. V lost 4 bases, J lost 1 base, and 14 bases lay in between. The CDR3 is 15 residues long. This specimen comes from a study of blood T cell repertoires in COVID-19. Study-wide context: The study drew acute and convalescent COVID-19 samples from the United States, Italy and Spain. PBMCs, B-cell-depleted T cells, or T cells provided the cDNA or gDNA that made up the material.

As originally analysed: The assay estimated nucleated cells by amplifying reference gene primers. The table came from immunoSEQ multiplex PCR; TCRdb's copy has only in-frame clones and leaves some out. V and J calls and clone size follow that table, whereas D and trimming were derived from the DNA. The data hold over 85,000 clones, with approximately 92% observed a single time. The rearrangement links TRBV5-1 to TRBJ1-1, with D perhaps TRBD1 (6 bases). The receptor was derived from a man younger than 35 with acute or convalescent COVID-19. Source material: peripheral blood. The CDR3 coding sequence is TGCGCCAGCAGCCTACAGGGTTTGGAGAACACTGAAGCTTTCTTT. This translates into CASSLQGLENTEAFF.